The clone carrying this T cell receptor beta chain was seen a few times. Deletions cut 7 bases from V and 1 base from J, with 7 bases between. The V gene's germline CDR1 is MNHEY and CDR2 SVGAGI. This CDR3 spans 12 amino acids. The record originates from a study of CD8 T cells in ankylosing spondylitis. From the 5' RACE reads, TCRdb called clonotypes with MiXCR, one entry per CDR3 protein. The data contain about 250,000 distinct CDR3 sequences, around 32% of them singletons. The sequencing input was blood, either unsorted or a sorted T cell fraction (not recorded which). V and J are TRBV6-5 and TRBJ1-2; no clear D gene. The source of this sequence is a male donor with ankylosing spondylitis or in good health (not recorded which). CDR3 sequence: CASMGINYGYTF. CDR3 coding DNA: TGTGCCAGCATGGGCATTAACTATGGCTACACCTTC.